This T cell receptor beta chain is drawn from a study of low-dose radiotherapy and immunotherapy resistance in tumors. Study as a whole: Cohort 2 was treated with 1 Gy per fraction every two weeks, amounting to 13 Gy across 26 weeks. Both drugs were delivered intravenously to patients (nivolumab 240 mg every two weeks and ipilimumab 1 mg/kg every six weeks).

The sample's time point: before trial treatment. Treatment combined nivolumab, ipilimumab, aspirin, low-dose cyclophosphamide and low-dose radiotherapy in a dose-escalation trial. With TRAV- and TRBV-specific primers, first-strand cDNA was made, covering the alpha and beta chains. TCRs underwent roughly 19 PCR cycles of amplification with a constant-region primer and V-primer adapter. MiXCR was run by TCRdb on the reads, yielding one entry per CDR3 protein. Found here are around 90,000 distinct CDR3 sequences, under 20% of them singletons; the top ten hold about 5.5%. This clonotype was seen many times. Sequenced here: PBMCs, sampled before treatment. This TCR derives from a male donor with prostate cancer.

CDR3 DNA: TGTGCCAGCAGCCCGCCAGGTTGGGATGAAGCTTTCTTT. Its protein is CASSPPGWDEAFF. The chain recombines TRBV11-2 with TRBJ1-1; no clear D. Germline loops: CDR1 SGHAT, CDR2 FQNNGV. V lost 5 bases and J lost 7, with 14 bases in between. This CDR3 contains 13 residues. Looking up the rest from reference TRBV11-2 and TRBJ1-1 gives the full variable domain: EAGVAQSPRYKIIEKRQSVAFWCNPISGHATLYWYQQILGQGPKLLIQFQNNGVVDDSQLPKDRFSAERLKGVDSTLKIQPAKLEDSAVYLCASSPPGWDEAFFGQGTRLTVV.